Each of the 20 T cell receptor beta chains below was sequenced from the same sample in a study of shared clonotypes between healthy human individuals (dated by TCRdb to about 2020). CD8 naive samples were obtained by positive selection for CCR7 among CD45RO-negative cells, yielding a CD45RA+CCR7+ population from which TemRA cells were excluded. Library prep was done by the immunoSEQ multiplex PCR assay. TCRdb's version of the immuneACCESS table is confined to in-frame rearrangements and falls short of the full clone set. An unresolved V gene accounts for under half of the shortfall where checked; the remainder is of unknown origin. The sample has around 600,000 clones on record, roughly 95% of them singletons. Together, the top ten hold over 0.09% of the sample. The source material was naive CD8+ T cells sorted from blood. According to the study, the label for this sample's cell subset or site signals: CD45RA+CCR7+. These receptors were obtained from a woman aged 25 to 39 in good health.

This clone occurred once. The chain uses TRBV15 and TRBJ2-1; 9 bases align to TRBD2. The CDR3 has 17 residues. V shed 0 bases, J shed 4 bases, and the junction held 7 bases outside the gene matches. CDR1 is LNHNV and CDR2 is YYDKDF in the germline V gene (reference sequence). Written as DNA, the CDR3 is TGTGCCACCAGCAGAGAAATCCGACTAGCGGATTACAATGAGCAGTTCTTC. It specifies CATSREIRLADYNEQFF. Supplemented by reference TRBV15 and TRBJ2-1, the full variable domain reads DAMVIQNPRYQVTQFGKPVTLSCSQTLNHNVMYWYQQKSSQAPKLLFHYYDKDFNNEADTPDNFQSRRPNTSFCFLDIRSPGLGDTAMYLCATSREIRLADYNEQFFGPGTRLTVL.

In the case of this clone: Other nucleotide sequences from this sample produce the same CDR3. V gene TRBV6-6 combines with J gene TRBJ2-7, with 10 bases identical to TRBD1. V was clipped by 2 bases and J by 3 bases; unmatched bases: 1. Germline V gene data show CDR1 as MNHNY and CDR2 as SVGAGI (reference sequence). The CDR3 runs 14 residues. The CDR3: CASSYGTGVYEQYF. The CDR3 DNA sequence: TGTGCCAGCAGTTACGGGACAGGGGTCTACGAGCAGTACTTC.

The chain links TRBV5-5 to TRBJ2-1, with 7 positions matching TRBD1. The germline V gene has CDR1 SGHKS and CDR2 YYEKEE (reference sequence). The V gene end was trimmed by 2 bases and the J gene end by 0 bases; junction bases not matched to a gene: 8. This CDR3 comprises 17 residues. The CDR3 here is CASSLRDSPYSYNEQFF. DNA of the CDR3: TGTGCCAGCAGCTTACGGGACAGTCCGTACTCCTACAATGAGCAGTTCTTC.

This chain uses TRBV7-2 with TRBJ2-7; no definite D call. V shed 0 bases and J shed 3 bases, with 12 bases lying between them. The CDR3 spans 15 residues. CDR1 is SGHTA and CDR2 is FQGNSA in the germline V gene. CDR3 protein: CASSLAPDTHYEQYF. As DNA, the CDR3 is TGTGCCAGCAGCTTAGCTCCAGACACACACTACGAGCAGTACTTC.

CDR3 sequence: CASSPATALTYEQYF. The CDR3 nucleotides read TGTGCCAGCAGCCCGGCTACAGCGTTAACCTACGAGCAGTACTTC. The chain is built from TRBV28 and TRBJ2-7; D remains unclear. The CDR3 covers 15 residues. CDR1 MDHEN and CDR2 SYDVKM come from the germline V gene. Trimming left V 6 bases short and J 2 bases short, with 17 bases between. Filled out from reference TRBV28 and TRBJ2-7, the complete variable domain reads DVKVTQSSRYLVKRTGEKVFLECVQDMDHENMFWYRQDPGLGLRLIYFSYDVKMKEKGDIPEGYSVSREKKERFSLILESASTNQTSMYLCASSPATALTYEQYFGPGTRLTVT.

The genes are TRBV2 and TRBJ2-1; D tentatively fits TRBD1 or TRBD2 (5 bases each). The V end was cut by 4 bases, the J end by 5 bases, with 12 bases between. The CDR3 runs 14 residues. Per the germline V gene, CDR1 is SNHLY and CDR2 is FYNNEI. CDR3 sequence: CASSAVGPNNEQFF. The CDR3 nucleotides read TGTGCCAGCAGTGCAGTGGGACCCAACAATGAGCAGTTCTTC.

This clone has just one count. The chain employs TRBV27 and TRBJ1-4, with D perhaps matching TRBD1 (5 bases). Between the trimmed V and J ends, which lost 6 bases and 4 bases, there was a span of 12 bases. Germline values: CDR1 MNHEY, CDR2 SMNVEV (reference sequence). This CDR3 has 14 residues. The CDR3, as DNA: TGTGCCAGCAGGGAGACAGATGTTAATGAAAAACTGTTTTTT. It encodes CASRETDVNEKLFF.

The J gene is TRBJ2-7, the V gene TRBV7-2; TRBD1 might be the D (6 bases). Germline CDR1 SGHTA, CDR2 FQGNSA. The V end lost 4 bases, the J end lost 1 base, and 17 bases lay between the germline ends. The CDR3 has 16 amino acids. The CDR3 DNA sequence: TGTGCCAGCAGCTCCTTGGGGGCAGCAGGTTCCTACGAGCAGTACTTC. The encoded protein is CASSSLGAAGSYEQYF.

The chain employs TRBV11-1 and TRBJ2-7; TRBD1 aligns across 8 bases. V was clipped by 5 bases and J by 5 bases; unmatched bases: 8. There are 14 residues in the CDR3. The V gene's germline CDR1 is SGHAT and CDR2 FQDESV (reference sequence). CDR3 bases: TGTGCCAGCAGCCTGGACAGGGCTTTGAACGAGCAGTACTTC. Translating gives CASSLDRALNEQYF.

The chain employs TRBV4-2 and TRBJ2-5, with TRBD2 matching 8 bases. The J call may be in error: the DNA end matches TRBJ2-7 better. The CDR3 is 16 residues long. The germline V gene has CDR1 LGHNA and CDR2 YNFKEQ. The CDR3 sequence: CASSQEISGIYYEQYF. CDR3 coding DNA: TGTGCCAGCAGCCAAGAGATTAGCGGGATATACTACGAGCAGTACTTC.

The CDR3 DNA sequence: TGTGCCTGGAGGATGGGCCGGGAGAGGGTTGGCGATGAGCAGTTCTTC. Translated, it gives CAWRMGRERVGDEQFF. The gene calls are TRBV30 and TRBJ2-1, with D perhaps matching TRBD2 (6 bases). The CDR3 spans 16 residues. The ends were cut back, 3 bases at V and 8 bases at J, with 23 bases in the middle. Germline V gene lookup returns CDR1 GTSNPN and CDR2 SVGIG (reference sequence).

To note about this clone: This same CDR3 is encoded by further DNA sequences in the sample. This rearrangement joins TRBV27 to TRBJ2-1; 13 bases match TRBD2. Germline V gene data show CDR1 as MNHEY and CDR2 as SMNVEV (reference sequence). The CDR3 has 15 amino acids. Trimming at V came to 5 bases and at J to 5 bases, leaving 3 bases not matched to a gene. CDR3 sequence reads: CASSPGTSGNNEQFF. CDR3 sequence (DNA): TGTGCCAGCAGTCCGGGGACTAGCGGGAACAATGAGCAGTTCTTC.

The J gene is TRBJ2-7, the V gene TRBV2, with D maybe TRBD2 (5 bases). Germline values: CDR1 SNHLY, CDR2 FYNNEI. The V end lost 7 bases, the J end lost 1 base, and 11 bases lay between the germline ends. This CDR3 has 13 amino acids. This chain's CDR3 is CASTGRGSYEQYF. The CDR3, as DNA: TGTGCCAGCACGGGCCGGGGTTCCTACGAGCAGTACTTC.

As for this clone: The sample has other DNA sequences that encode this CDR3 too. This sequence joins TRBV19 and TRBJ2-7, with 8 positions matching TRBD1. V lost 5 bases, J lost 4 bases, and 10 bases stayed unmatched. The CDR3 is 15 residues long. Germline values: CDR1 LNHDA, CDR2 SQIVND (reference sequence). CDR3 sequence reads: CASSPGQGSSYEQYF. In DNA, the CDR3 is TGTGCCAGTAGTCCCGGACAGGGTTCCTCATACGAGCAGTACTTC. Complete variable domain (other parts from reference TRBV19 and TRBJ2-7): DGGITQSPKYLFRKEGQNVTLSCEQNLNHDAMYWYRQDPGQGLRLIYYSQIVNDFQKGDIAEGYSVSREKKESFPLTVTSAQKNPTAFYLCASSPGQGSSYEQYFGPGTRLTVT.

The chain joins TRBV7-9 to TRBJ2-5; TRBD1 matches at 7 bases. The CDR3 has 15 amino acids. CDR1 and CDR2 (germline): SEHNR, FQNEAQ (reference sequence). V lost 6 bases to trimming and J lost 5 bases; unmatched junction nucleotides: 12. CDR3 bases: TGTGCCAGCAGTTCCGACAGGGCCACTTTTGAGACCCAGTACTTC. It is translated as CASSSDRATFETQYF.

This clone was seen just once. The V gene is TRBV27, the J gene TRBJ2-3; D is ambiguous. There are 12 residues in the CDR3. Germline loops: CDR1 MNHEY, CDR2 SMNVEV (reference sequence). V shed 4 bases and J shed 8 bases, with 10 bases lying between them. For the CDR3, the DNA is TGTGCCAGCAGTTCAAATTCGGTTACGCAGTATTTT. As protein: CASSSNSVTQYF.

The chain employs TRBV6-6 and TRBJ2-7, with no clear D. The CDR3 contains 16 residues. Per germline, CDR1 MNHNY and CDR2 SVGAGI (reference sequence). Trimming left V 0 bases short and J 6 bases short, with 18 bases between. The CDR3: CASSYSNGWELAEQYF. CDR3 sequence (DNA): TGTGCCAGCAGTTACTCGAACGGGTGGGAACTTGCCGAGCAGTACTTC.

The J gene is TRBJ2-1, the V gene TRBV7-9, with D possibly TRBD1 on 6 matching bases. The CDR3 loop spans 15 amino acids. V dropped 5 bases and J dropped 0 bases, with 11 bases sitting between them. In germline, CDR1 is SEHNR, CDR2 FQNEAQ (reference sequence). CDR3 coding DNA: TGTGCCAGCAGCACCACAGGGAGCTCCTACAATGAGCAGTTCTTC. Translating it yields CASSTTGSSYNEQFF.

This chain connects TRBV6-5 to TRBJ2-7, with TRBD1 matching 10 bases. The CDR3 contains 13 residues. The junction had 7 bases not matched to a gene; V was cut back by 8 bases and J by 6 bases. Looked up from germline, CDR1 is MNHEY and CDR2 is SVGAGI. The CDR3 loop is CASGRTGGGEQYF. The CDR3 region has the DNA TGTGCCAGCGGCCGGACAGGGGGTGGCGAGCAGTACTTC.

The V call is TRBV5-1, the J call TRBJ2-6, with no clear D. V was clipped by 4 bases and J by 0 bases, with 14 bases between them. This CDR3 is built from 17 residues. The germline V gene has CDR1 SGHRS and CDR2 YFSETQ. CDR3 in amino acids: CASSPPVIGSGANVLTF. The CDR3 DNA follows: TGCGCCAGCAGCCCTCCGGTCATAGGCTCTGGGGCCAACGTCCTGACTTTC.